The text below deals with one T cell receptor (beta chain). Antigen unknown. Reverse transcription of all isolated RNA meant that expressed TCRB transcripts were sequenced. Method: immunoSEQ multiplex PCR; TCRdb's copy keeps in-frame clones and lacks some. The table includes about 350,000 clones, 15% to 20% detected once. Trimming removed 1 base at V and 0 bases at J, with 13 bases between. Germline CDR1 and CDR2: MGHRA and YSYEKL. This CDR3 has 17 residues. The data are from a study of beta chain features in type 1 diabetes. Study observations and caveats: Shorter TCRB CDR3s, moderately but significantly so, marked every one of the four CD4+ subsets in Type 1 diabetes patients.

Source material: naive CD4+ T cells from blood. This chain links TRBV4-1 with TRBJ1-3; no firm D call. The TCR sequence derives from a woman younger than 30 in good health. This chain's CDR3 is CASSQVEVVSSGNTIYF. CDR3 DNA: TGCGCCAGCAGCCAAGTTGAGGTGGTGAGCTCTGGAAACACCATATATTTT.